The 7 T cell receptor beta chains presented below share a single source sample, sequenced in a study of Graves' ophthalmopathy and Graves' hyperthyroidism. The sequenced template was RNA, covering the TCR beta CDR3 region. Investigators did first-round RT-PCR with HTBI primers, then second-round multiplex PCR. TCRdb used MiXCR to reprocess the multiplex PCR reads, holding one entry per CDR3 protein. The data show a few hundred thousand distinct CDR3 sequences, roughly 17% seen once. The material sequenced was peripheral blood. These receptors were taken from an adult woman with stable Graves' hyperthyroidism.

At least ten counts were recorded for this clonotype. The chain is built from TRBV6-1 and TRBJ1-2, with 7 bases lining up with TRBD1. This CDR3 spans 13 amino acids. From germline, CDR1 is MNHNS and CDR2 SASEGT. V gave up 6 bases and J gave up 3 bases; unmatched junction bases: 4. The CDR3 nucleotides read TGTGCCAGCAGGAGAACAGGGGACTATGGCTACACCTTC. Translated: CASRRTGDYGYTF.

The V call is TRBV4-1, the J call TRBJ1-5; 7 nucleotides match TRBD1. Trimming removed 4 bases from V and 1 base from J; junction bases left unmatched: 4. The CDR3 has 15 residues. The V gene's germline CDR1 is MGHRA and CDR2 YSYEKL. The CDR3 reads CASSPTGDSNQPQHF. The CDR3, as DNA: TGCGCCAGCAGCCCAACAGGGGACAGCAATCAGCCCCAGCATTTT.

There are many counts of this clonotype. The rearrangement uses TRBV20-1 and TRBJ2-7, with a possible D match to TRBD1 (5 bases). V was shortened by 2 bases and J by 5 bases, with 13 bases between the two germline ends. Per the germline V gene, CDR1 is DFQATT and CDR2 is SNEGSKA (reference sequence). This CDR3 is built from 13 residues. CDR3 sequence reads: CSARWQGSHEQYF. The CDR3 DNA sequence: TGCAGTGCTAGATGGCAGGGTTCGCACGAGCAGTACTTC.

This clonotype was seen repeatedly, ten times or more. V gene TRBV4-1 combines with J gene TRBJ2-7; tentatively, D is TRBD1 or TRBD2 (5 bases each). The CDR3 spans 14 residues. Germline CDR1 MGHRA, CDR2 YSYEKL. Trimming pared 2 bases from V and 4 bases from J, leaving 12 bases between. CDR3 DNA: TGCGCCAGCAGCCAACACACCGGGGCGTACGAGCAGTACTTC. This encodes CASSQHTGAYEQYF.

The chain joins TRBV12-3 or TRBV12-4 to TRBJ2-2, with D possibly matching TRBD1 (6 bases). Trimming removed 5 bases from V and 7 bases from J, with 17 bases in between. The CDR3 contains 15 residues. The CDR3 region has the DNA TGTGCCAGCAGTCGCGAAACAGGGTCATACGGGGAGCTGTTTTTT. Encoded protein: CASSRETGSYGELFF.

The rearrangement joins TRBV7-9 to TRBJ2-2, with 8 positions matching TRBD1. V shed 3 bases, J shed 2 bases, and the junction held 2 bases outside the gene matches. CDR1 and CDR2 from the germline V gene are SEHNR and FQNEAQ (reference sequence). The CDR3 is made up of 15 amino acids. The CDR3 nucleotides are TGTGCCAGCAGCTTGACAGGGGACAACACCGGGGAGCTGTTTTTT. Amino acids: CASSLTGDNTGELFF.

This clonotype has at least ten counts. V gene TRBV12-3 or TRBV12-4 combines with J gene TRBJ1-2; D call uncertain. V was trimmed by 6 bases and J by 0 bases, leaving 17 bases between them. CDR3 length: 16 residues. The CDR3 reads CASSSPRELANYGYTF. CDR3 DNA sequence: TGTGCCAGCAGCTCACCCCGAGAGTTAGCTAACTATGGCTACACCTTC.